The 26 T cell receptor beta chains in this list originate from one sample, sequenced in a study of response to subunit inactivated influenza vaccine (dated by TCRdb to the late 2010s). Receptors were amplified or captured by RT-PCR. Sequencing relied on an Illumina HiSeq 2500. TCRdb reprocessed the public reads (quality trimming at Q25 with fastp, clone calling with MiXCR) and kept in-frame beta chains. Identical CDR3 proteins give one entry, which carries the most common genes and DNA. The sample contains around 490,000 distinct CDR3 sequences, about 7.6% of them found a single time. The ten largest account for approximately 12% of the sample. The sample consisted of PBMCs from blood, taken around 25 months after vaccination. The receptor source for this set is a man between 50 and 75 years old who received an inactivated influenza vaccine. Donor details come from another sample of the same person, matched by shared clones.

This clonotype was observed a few times. This chain uses TRBV5-1 with TRBJ2-7; D call uncertain. The CDR3 loop spans 13 amino acids. Germline V CDR1 and CDR2: SGHRS, YFSETQ. V gave up 0 bases and J gave up 4 bases, with 8 bases separating them. In DNA, the CDR3 is TGCGCCAGCAGCTTGGTCACTGGTTACGAGCAGTACTTC. It translates to CASSLVTGYEQYF.

The chain uses TRBV7-9 and TRBJ2-1; maybe TRBD1 (5 bases). The CDR3 has 16 amino acids. CDR1 and CDR2 (germline): SEHNR, FQNEAQ (reference sequence). V lost 1 base, J lost 8 bases, and 18 bases lay in between. The CDR3 nucleotides read TGTGCCAGCAGCTTAGTTAGGAAACAGCAAGGGGATGAGCAGTTCTTC. It is translated as CASSLVRKQQGDEQFF.

The V gene is TRBV7-8, the J gene TRBJ2-7; the D is unclear. The CDR3 is 11 residues long. Germline CDR1 SGHVS, CDR2 FQNEAQ. V lost 4 bases, J lost 7 bases, and 8 bases lay in between. The CDR3 DNA reads as TGTGCCAGCAGCTCACAACGGGAGCAGTACTTC. Its protein is CASSSQREQYF.

Concerning this clonotype: A much more abundant neighbour one base away suggests this may be a read error. This chain connects TRBV7-9 to TRBJ1-1; TRBD1 is a possible D gene (6 bases). This CDR3 is built from 13 residues. The V end was cut by 5 bases, the J end by 1 base, with 8 bases between. Germline loops: CDR1 SEHNR, CDR2 FQNEAQ (reference sequence). The CDR3 spells CASSRQANTEAFF. In DNA, the CDR3 is TGTGCCAGCAGCCGACAGGCGAACACTGAAGCTTTCTTT.

This chain connects TRBV29-1 to TRBJ2-5; TRBD1 agrees at 8 bases. CDR3 length equals 13 residues. CDR1 SQVTM and CDR2 ANQGSEA come from the germline V gene. Germline trimming cut 4 bases from V and 5 bases from J; bases unmatched to any gene: 6. CDR3 sequence reads: CSVGNRGLETQYF. As DNA, the CDR3 is TGCAGCGTTGGGAACAGGGGGTTGGAGACCCAGTACTTC.

This clonotype was seen repeatedly, ten times or more. The chain couples TRBV4-3 to TRBJ1-6, with D possibly matching TRBD1 (5 bases). V shed 7 bases and J shed 11 bases, with 15 bases lying between them. CDR1 is LGHNA and CDR2 is YSLEER in the germline V gene. This CDR3 region has 13 residues. CDR3 in DNA: TGCGCCAGCATCCAGGGCCCAAGGGCACCCCTCCACTTT. Its translation: CASIQGPRAPLHF.

This clonotype was seen many times. The chain combines TRBV2 with TRBJ2-7; D is uncertain. The CDR3 is 11 amino acids. V shed 7 bases and J shed 12 bases, with 16 bases lying between them. CDR1 and CDR2 from the germline V gene are SNHLY and FYNNEI. CDR3 amino acids: CASKDPGSGYF. The CDR3 coding sequence is TGTGCCAGCAAGGACCCCGGTTCGGGGTACTTC.

This clonotype appeared a few times. This chain joins TRBV24-1 and TRBJ2-2, with 11 positions matching TRBD2. This CDR3 is built from 17 residues. The J segment lost 3 bases and the V segment lost 4 bases, leaving 6 bases of the junction unmatched. Germline assignment: CDR1 KGHDR and CDR2 SFDVKD. CDR3 nucleotides: TGTGCCACCAGTGACCAACTAGCGGGAGACGACACCGGGGAGCTGTTTTTT. This gives the protein CATSDQLAGDDTGELFF.

Only a few counts were recorded for this clonotype. A much larger clone differs by one base, so this may be a read error. The chain combines TRBV6-1 with TRBJ1-1; 10 nucleotides agree with TRBD1. Germline CDR1 MNHNS, CDR2 SASEGT. The CDR3 contains 14 residues. Losses at the gene ends were 6 bases for V and 4 bases for J; bases not matched to a gene: 5. For the CDR3, the DNA is TGTGCCAGCAGGGGGACAGGGGTGGGCACTGAAGCTTTCTTT. It codes for CASRGTGVGTEAFF.

The DNA of the CDR3 is TGTGCCAGCAGCTATACTAGCGGGGGCTACAATGAGCAGTTCTTC. Translating it yields CASSYTSGGYNEQFF. This chain connects TRBV11-2 to TRBJ2-1, with TRBD2 identical over 11 bases. The V gene end was trimmed by 4 bases and the J gene end by 3 bases; junction bases not matched to a gene: 2. The CDR3 covers 15 residues. CDR1 is SGHAT, CDR2 FQNNGV, per germline. The full variable domain, completed using reference TRBV11-2 and TRBJ2-1, is EAGVAQSPRYKIIEKRQSVAFWCNPISGHATLYWYQQILGQGPKLLIQFQNNGVVDDSQLPKDRFSAERLKGVDSTLKIQPAKLEDSAVYLCASSYTSGGYNEQFFGPGTRLTVL.

This clonotype was seen a handful of times. This sequence joins TRBV4-1 and TRBJ1-2; D remains ambiguous. The V gene lost 1 base and the J gene lost 5 bases, with 11 bases spanning the gap. CDR3 size: 14 residues. Germline V gene data show CDR1 as MGHRA and CDR2 as YSYEKL. The CDR3 region has the DNA TGCGCCAGCAGCCAAGGTCGGATCTTTTATGGCTACACCTTC. Its translation: CASSQGRIFYGYTF.

The chain is built from TRBV7-9 and TRBJ2-7, with D possibly matching TRBD2 (6 bases). V dropped 1 base and J dropped 5 bases, with 18 bases sitting between them. Germline lookup yields CDR1 SEHNR and CDR2 FQNEAQ (reference sequence). The CDR3 extends over 16 amino acids. CDR3 DNA sequence: TGTGCCAGCAGCTTAGTCGCGGGACCGATGACCCACGAGCAGTACTTC. It translates to CASSLVAGPMTHEQYF.

The rearrangement uses TRBV20-1 and TRBJ2-5; D gene uncertain. CDR1 is DFQATT, CDR2 SNEGSKA, per germline (reference sequence). V was pared by 6 bases and J by 5 bases, with 10 bases between. This CDR3 has 11 amino acids. This chain's CDR3 is CSALFLETQYF. DNA of the CDR3: TGCAGTGCGCTCTTCCTGGAGACCCAGTACTTC.

This clonotype was seen more than once but under ten times. The genes are TRBV2 and TRBJ2-5, with TRBD1 matching 11 bases. Germline V gene data show CDR1 as SNHLY and CDR2 as FYNNEI. The V and J ends lost 6 bases and 1 base, in that order; junction bases with no gene match: 7. This CDR3 comprises 16 residues. The CDR3: CASSQFGTGGQETQYF. In DNA, the CDR3 is TGTGCCAGCAGCCAATTTGGGACAGGGGGCCAAGAGACCCAGTACTTC. The full variable domain, in which reference TRBV2 and TRBJ2-5 provide the parts outside the CDR3, is EPEVTQTPSHQVTQMGQEVILRCVPISNHLYFYWYRQILGQKVEFLVSFYNNEISEKSEIFDDQFSVERPDGSNFTLKIRSTKLEDSAMYFCASSQFGTGGQETQYFGPGTRLLVL.

Only a few counts were recorded for this clonotype. The chain carries TRBV6-1 and TRBJ1-3; D call uncertain. CDR3 length: 14 residues. The ends were cut back, 3 bases at V and 4 bases at J, with 10 bases in the middle. The germline gives CDR1 MNHNS, CDR2 SASEGT. The CDR3 nucleotides are TGTGCCAGCAGTGAGGGGTTCGGCGGAAACACCATATATTTT. Its protein is CASSEGFGGNTIYF.

This clonotype appeared many times. The CDR3 sequence: CASSLEPAAIPLLSQETQYF. The CDR3 region has the DNA TGCGCCAGCAGCTTGGAACCAGCTGCGATACCCCTTTTATCACAAGAGACCCAGTACTTC. V and J are TRBV5-1 and TRBJ2-5; D call uncertain. The CDR3 spans 20 residues. Germline loops: CDR1 SGHRS, CDR2 YFSETQ. V was cut by 0 bases and J by 2 bases, with 26 bases left in between.

This clonotype was picked up a small number of times. The rearrangement uses TRBV10-3 and TRBJ2-1; a weak D match, TRBD2 (5 bases). Deletions cut 3 bases from V and 0 bases from J, with 9 bases between. CDR3 length equals 15 residues. CDR1 ENHRY and CDR2 SYGVKD come from the germline V gene. The DNA for the CDR3 is TGTGCCATCAGTGACTCCGGGATCTCCTACAATGAGCAGTTCTTC. Its translation: CAISDSGISYNEQFF.

V and J are TRBV7-8 and TRBJ1-2; D is ambiguous. This CDR3 is 13 amino acids long. Trimming shortened V by 5 bases and J by 2 bases, and 9 bases separated the two germline ends. The V gene's germline CDR1 is SGHVS and CDR2 FQNEAQ. CDR3 in DNA: TGTGCCAGCAGCAATGGACCAAACTATGGCTACACCTTC. Encoded protein: CASSNGPNYGYTF.

The CDR3 spells CASRPGLAGRELFF. The DNA of the CDR3 is TGTGCCAGCAGGCCGGGACTAGCGGGCAGGGAGCTGTTTTTT. The V call is TRBV6-1, the J call TRBJ2-2, with 12 bases identical to TRBD2. This CDR3 contains 14 residues. The V segment lost 6 bases and the J segment 9 bases; nucleotides outside the gene matches: 5. Germline V gives CDR1 MNHNS, CDR2 SASEGT.

The chain employs TRBV20-1 and TRBJ2-7, with 10 positions matching TRBD1. Trimming took 3 bases from V and 3 from J; bases not matched to a gene: 5. The CDR3 is 14 amino acids. CDR1 and CDR2 (germline): DFQATT, SNEGSKA (reference sequence). CDR3 in DNA: TGCAGTGCTAGTAGGGGGGACAGGGGCTACGAGCAGTACTTC. Its protein product is CSASRGDRGYEQYF.

This chain connects TRBV14 to TRBJ1-1; no clear D. The CDR3 runs 13 residues. V was pared by 1 base and J by 6 bases, with 9 bases between. From germline, CDR1 is SGHDN and CDR2 FVKESK. CDR3 amino acids: CASSQGGFSEAFF. The CDR3 DNA reads as TGTGCCAGCAGCCAAGGTGGGTTCTCTGAAGCTTTCTTT.

The table lists this clonotype with a few counts. The chain employs TRBV5-1 and TRBJ2-7; 7 bases match TRBD2. J was trimmed by 0 bases and V by 0 bases; bases with no gene match: 6. Germline values: CDR1 SGHRS, CDR2 YFSETQ. The CDR3 is made up of 16 amino acids. The CDR3 coding sequence is TGCGCCAGCAGCTTGGGGGTGGGAGGGAACTCCTACGAGCAGTACTTC. Protein product: CASSLGVGGNSYEQYF.

This clonotype was detected a few times. The chain combines TRBV7-9 with TRBJ2-5; D could derive from TRBD1 or TRBD2 (5 bases each). CDR3 length equals 14 residues. Per the germline V gene, CDR1 is SEHNR and CDR2 is FQNEAQ (reference sequence). Trimming took off 5 bases at V and 1 base at J, with 11 bases between the two ends. The CDR3 loop reads CASSPMGVQETQYF. CDR3 bases: TGTGCCAGCAGCCCCATGGGGGTCCAAGAGACCCAGTACTTC.

This clonotype came up many times. V gene TRBV20-1 combines with J gene TRBJ1-4; D gene uncertain. There are 14 residues in the CDR3. Per germline, CDR1 DFQATT and CDR2 SNEGSKA (reference sequence). V lost 3 bases to trimming and J lost 4 bases, with 12 bases between them. In DNA, the CDR3 is TGCAGTGCTAGTACCCCTCCGATTAATGAAAAACTGTTTTTT. This encodes CSASTPPINEKLFF.

This CDR3 reads CASSLDRELFF. The CDR3 bases are TGCGCCAGCAGCTTGGACAGGGAGCTGTTTTTT. The rearrangement uses TRBV5-1 and TRBJ2-2; D is undetermined. The length of the CDR3 is 11 residues. V was pared by 0 bases and J by 9 bases, with 3 bases between. Germline V gives CDR1 SGHRS, CDR2 YFSETQ.

This clonotype was counted only a few times. The chain is built from TRBV9 and TRBJ1-2; tentatively, D is TRBD1 (6 bases). Germline CDR1 reads SGDLS; CDR2 reads YYNGEE. The CDR3 has 16 residues. With 0 bases removed from V and 4 bases from J, the gap between germline ends came to 16 bases. CDR3 in DNA: TGTGCCAGCAGCGTAGCTCAGACAGGATGGGGCTATGGCTACACCTTC. It encodes CASSVAQTGWGYGYTF.